This T cell receptor (beta chain) was captured in a study of OX40 agonist ivuxolimab in advanced cancers. This CDR3 contains 12 residues. V shed 4 bases and J shed 4 bases, with 7 bases lying between them. In germline, CDR1 is SQVTM, CDR2 ANQGSEA. Assay: immunoSEQ multiplex PCR; the TCRdb copy retains only in-frame clones and omits some. The table has about 44,000 clones, around 85% seen once. This clonotype was sampled from an adult with an advanced solid tumor such as melanoma, head and neck, liver or kidney cancer. This rearrangement joins TRBV29-1 to TRBJ2-2; tentatively, D is TRBD2 (6 bases). Sequenced material: CD4+ or CD8+ T cells sorted from blood, taken in a trial of the OX40 agonist ivuxolimab. The CDR3: CSVGRGTGELFF. Here the CDR3 DNA reads TGCAGCGTTGGGAGGGGCACCGGGGAGCTGTTTTTT.